This T cell receptor (beta chain) was retrieved from a study of Graves' ophthalmopathy and Graves' hyperthyroidism. Study background: Upon initial diagnosis and before any treatment, peripheral blood was collected. Study-wide findings and caveats: Most expanded clonotypes in thyroid above 0.001 frequency also showed up in blood.

Trimming removed 0 bases from V and 3 bases from J; junction bases left unmatched: 7. Looked up from germline, CDR1 is SGDLS and CDR2 is YYNGEE. This CDR3 spans 16 amino acids. Amplified material comprised TCR beta CDR3 regions derived from RNA transcripts. RT-PCR in the first round used HTBI primers; a second-round multiplex PCR followed. TCRdb itself ran the multiplex PCR reads through MiXCR, one entry per CDR3 protein. In the table there are 200,000 to 250,000 distinct CDR3 sequences, less than 55% of which are singletons. As for this clonotype: Its cognate antigen is unknown.

Material: peripheral blood. This chain links TRBV9 with TRBJ2-7; TRBD2 matches 9 bases. This TCR derives from an adult man with Graves' ophthalmopathy. The CDR3 coding sequence is TGTGCCAGCAGCGTAGCTTACGGTAGCGGGAGCTACGAGCAGTACTTC. It encodes CASSVAYGSGSYEQYF.